Sequencing of this TCR beta chain was carried out in a study of T cell repertoires in cytomegalovirus infection. Looking at the study overall: The public TCR beta signatures pointed to both CMV infection and matching HLA type.

A single record per CDR3 protein comes from TCRdb applying MiXCR to the reads. Here the sample spans around 440,000 distinct CDR3 sequences, over 9% being singletons. This clonotype turned up a few times. Sequencing was performed on PBMCs. The TCR comes from a human donor in good health (CMV status not recorded). Some clones in this sample may be carry-over from other donors' samples.

The CDR3 DNA is TGTGCCAGCAGCTTAATTCTCCGCCCCCAGTACTTC. As protein: CASSLILRPQYF. The chain carries TRBV11-2 and TRBJ2-5; no definite D call. V lost 2 bases, J lost 9 bases, and 10 bases lay in between. From germline, CDR1 is SGHAT and CDR2 FQNNGV. The CDR3 contains 12 residues. Together with reference TRBV11-2 and TRBJ2-5, the CDR3 gives the full variable domain: EAGVAQSPRYKIIEKRQSVAFWCNPISGHATLYWYQQILGQGPKLLIQFQNNGVVDDSQLPKDRFSAERLKGVDSTLKIQPAKLEDSAVYLCASSLILRPQYFGPGTRLLVL.